These 11 T cell receptor beta chains share one sample of origin, sequenced in a study of post-analysis software for immune sequencing data. Study-wide findings and caveats: Five or six TRBV segments were more frequent in patients than controls; TRBV5-6, TRBV5-1 and TRBV20-1 belonged to this group.

Their specific antigens are unknown. The TCR beta cDNA libraries carried unique molecular identifiers. TCRdb re-called the PCR reads through MiXCR, storing one row per CDR3 protein. The table shows 700,000 to 800,000 distinct CDR3 sequences, with roughly 27% occurring only once. Source material: blood. These receptors came from a girl aged 5-17 years with multiple sclerosis.

This clonotype was seen a few times. The chain carries TRBV5-1 and TRBJ1-4; D may be TRBD1 (5 bases). CDR1 and CDR2 (germline): SGHRS, YFSETQ. Trimming left V 4 bases short and J 10 bases short, with 23 bases between. The CDR3 sequence is 16 residues long. This CDR3 reads CASSSGAGGDLGKLFF. The CDR3 region has the DNA TGCGCCAGCAGCAGTGGCGCCGGGGGGGATCTTGGAAAACTGTTTTTT. Full variable domain (remainder filled in from reference TRBV5-1 and TRBJ1-4): KAGVTQTPRYLIKTRGQQVTLSCSPISGHRSVSWYQQTPGQGLQFLFEYFSETQRNKGNFPGRFSGRQFSNSRSEMNVSTLELGDSALYLCASSSGAGGDLGKLFFGSGTQLSVL.

This clonotype was seen only a few times. The rearrangement uses TRBV4-1 and TRBJ2-6, with no clear D. The CDR3 has 15 residues. Trimming stripped 2 bases from V and 4 bases from J, with 9 bases between. Germline values: CDR1 MGHRA, CDR2 YSYEKL. The CDR3 nucleotides are TGCGCCAGCAGCCAAAAGCGCGAGGGGGCCAACGTCCTGACTTTC. This sequence encodes CASSQKREGANVLTF.

There are a few counts of this clonotype. This sequence joins TRBV24-1 and TRBJ2-5; TRBD1 matches at 8 bases. CDR3 length: 15 residues. V dropped 3 bases and J dropped 5; count of bases not matched to a gene: 7. Looked up from germline, CDR1 is KGHDR and CDR2 is SFDVKD. Here the CDR3 DNA reads TGTGCCACCAGTGATAGCGGACAGGGAGGCGAGACCCAGTACTTC. This gives the protein CATSDSGQGGETQYF.

The chain uses TRBV10-3 and TRBJ2-1; possibly TRBD1 for D (5 bases). The DNA end is a closer match to TRBJ2-7, so the J assignment may be wrong. This CDR3 region has 13 residues. Germline V gene data show CDR1 as ENHRY and CDR2 as SYGVKD. CDR3 protein: CAISDSRADEQYF. DNA for the CDR3: TGTGCCATCAGTGATAGCAGGGCGGATGAGCAGTACTTC.

This clonotype has only a few counts. The chain is built from TRBV12-3 or TRBV12-4 and TRBJ2-3; maybe TRBD1 (6 bases). The CDR3 has 13 amino acids. V was clipped by 11 bases and J by 2 bases, with 14 bases between them. The CDR3 DNA sequence: TGTGCCGCCTCTAGGGGACACACAGATACGCAGTATTTT. This codes for CAASRGHTDTQYF.

This chain connects TRBV18 to TRBJ1-2, with TRBD1 as a possible D gene (6 bases). Trimming pared 2 bases from V and 6 bases from J, leaving 13 bases between. CDR1 is KGHSH and CDR2 is LQKENI in the germline V gene. This CDR3 is 14 amino acids long. CDR3 amino acids: CASSPNPQGNGYTF. The CDR3 region has the DNA TGTGCCAGCTCACCAAATCCCCAGGGGAATGGCTACACCTTC.

This clonotype was recorded a few times. CDR3 DNA sequence: TGCAGTGCTGGAGGGACTAGCATCCCTTATGAGCAGTTCTTC. Its protein is CSAGGTSIPYEQFF. V is TRBV20-1 and J is TRBJ2-1, with 9 bases that match TRBD2. Unmatched junction bases numbered 10, after V lost 5 bases and J lost 8 bases. This CDR3 region has 14 residues. Germline-derived CDR1 and CDR2 are DFQATT and SNEGSKA (reference sequence).

V usage is TRBV28 and J usage is TRBJ2-7; 11 nucleotides match TRBD2. J was trimmed by 0 bases and V by 0 bases; bases with no gene match: 7. The CDR3 loop spans 18 amino acids. Looked up from germline, CDR1 is MDHEN and CDR2 is SYDVKM. The CDR3 DNA follows: TGTGCCAGCAGTTTATGGGGGACTAGCGGAATCAGCTCCTACGAGCAGTACTTC. Protein: CASSLWGTSGISSYEQYF. Looking up the rest from reference TRBV28 and TRBJ2-7 gives the full variable domain: DVKVTQSSRYLVKRTGEKVFLECVQDMDHENMFWYRQDPGLGLRLIYFSYDVKMKEKGDIPEGYSVSREKKERFSLILESASTNQTSMYLCASSLWGTSGISSYEQYFGPGTRLTVT.

This rearrangement joins TRBV20-1 to TRBJ2-7; 10 nucleotides align to TRBD2. CDR1 DFQATT and CDR2 SNEGSKA come from the germline V gene (reference sequence). The length of the CDR3 is 13 residues. The trim removed 3 bases at V and 6 bases at J, leaving 5 bases unmatched. DNA for the CDR3: TGCAGTGCTAGTACTAGCGGGACTCGCGAGCAGTACTTC. Residues: CSASTSGTREQYF.

This clonotype was observed a few times. This chain connects TRBV7-6 to TRBJ2-7; 7 nucleotides line up with TRBD2. Germline-derived CDR1 and CDR2 are SGHVS and FNYEAQ. Trimming removed 5 bases from V and 7 bases from J; junction bases left unmatched: 11. The CDR3 runs to 14 residues. This CDR3 is CASSPGTKSLEQYF. Here the CDR3 DNA reads TGTGCCAGCAGCCCCGGGACTAAAAGTTTGGAGCAGTACTTC.

This clonotype was observed a few times. CDR3 amino acids: CASSREASSQETQYF. As DNA, the CDR3 is TGTGCCAGCAGCAGGGAGGCTAGCTCCCAAGAGACCCAGTACTTC. The J gene is TRBJ2-5, the V gene TRBV27; a possible D gene is TRBD2 (6 bases). Trimming shortened V by 6 bases and J by 1 base, and 15 bases separated the two germline ends. Germline-derived CDR1 and CDR2 are MNHEY and SMNVEV (reference sequence). This CDR3 comprises 15 residues.